This T cell receptor beta chain was sequenced during a study of T cell responses to AZD1222 COVID-19 vaccine. Study-level points and caveats: Nearly half of unique spike-specific TCRs reportedly avoided B.1.351 and B.1.1.7 mutated regions. Spike-spanning, vaccine-associated CD4 TCRs were dominant at 160-218 and 743-854.

Of note for this clone: Its specificity is not known.

Trimming left V 7 bases short and J 5 bases short, with 12 bases between. The CDR3 sequence is 13 residues long. Germline-derived CDR1 and CDR2 are MNHEY and SVGAGI. Measured with immunoSEQ multiplex PCR; TCRdb has only the in-frame clones, and not every one. The sample shows around 78,000 clones, 80% to 90% of them seen only once. Sequenced here: peripheral blood, sampled on day 0 of AZD1222 vaccination. V is TRBV6-5 and J is TRBJ1-3; D gene unclear. The receptor's source is an adult in good health. The CDR3 reads CASNVRGRNTIYF. The CDR3 DNA reads as TGTGCCAGCAATGTTAGAGGGAGAAACACCATATATTTT.